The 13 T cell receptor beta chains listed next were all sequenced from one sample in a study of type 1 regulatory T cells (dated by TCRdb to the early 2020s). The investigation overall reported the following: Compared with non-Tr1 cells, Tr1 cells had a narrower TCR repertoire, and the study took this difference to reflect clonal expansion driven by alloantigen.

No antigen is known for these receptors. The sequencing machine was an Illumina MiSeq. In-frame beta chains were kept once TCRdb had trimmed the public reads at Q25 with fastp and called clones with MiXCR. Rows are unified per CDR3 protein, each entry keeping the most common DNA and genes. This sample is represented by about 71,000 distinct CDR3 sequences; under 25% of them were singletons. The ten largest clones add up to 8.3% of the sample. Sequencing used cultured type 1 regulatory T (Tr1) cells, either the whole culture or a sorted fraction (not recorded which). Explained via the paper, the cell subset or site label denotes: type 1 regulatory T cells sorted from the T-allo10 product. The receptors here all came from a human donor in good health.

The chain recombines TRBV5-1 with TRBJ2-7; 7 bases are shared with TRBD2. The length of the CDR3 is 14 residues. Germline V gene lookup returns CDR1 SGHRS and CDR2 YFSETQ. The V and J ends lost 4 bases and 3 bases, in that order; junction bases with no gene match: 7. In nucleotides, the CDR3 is TGCGCCAGCAGCCTGATAGAGCGGGACTACGAGCAGTACTTC. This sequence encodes CASSLIERDYEQYF.

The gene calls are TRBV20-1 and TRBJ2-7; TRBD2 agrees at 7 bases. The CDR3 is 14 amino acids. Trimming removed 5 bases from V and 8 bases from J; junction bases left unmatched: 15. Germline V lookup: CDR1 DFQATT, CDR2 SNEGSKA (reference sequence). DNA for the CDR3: TGCAGTGCTTCAGGACTAGACAAAGGGAGCAAGCAGTACTTC. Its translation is CSASGLDKGSKQYF.

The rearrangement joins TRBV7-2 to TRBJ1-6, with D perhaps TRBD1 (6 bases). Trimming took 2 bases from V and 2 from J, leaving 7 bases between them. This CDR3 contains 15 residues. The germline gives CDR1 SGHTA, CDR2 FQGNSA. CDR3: CASSLPGAYNSPLHF. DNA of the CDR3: TGTGCCAGCAGCTTACCAGGGGCCTATAATTCACCCCTCCACTTT.

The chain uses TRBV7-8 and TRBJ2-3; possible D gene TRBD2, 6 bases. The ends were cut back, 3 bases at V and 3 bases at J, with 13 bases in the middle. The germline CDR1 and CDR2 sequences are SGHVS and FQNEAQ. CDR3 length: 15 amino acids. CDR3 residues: CASSFRLDRTDTQYF. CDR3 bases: TGTGCCAGCAGCTTCCGACTAGATAGGACAGATACGCAGTATTTT.

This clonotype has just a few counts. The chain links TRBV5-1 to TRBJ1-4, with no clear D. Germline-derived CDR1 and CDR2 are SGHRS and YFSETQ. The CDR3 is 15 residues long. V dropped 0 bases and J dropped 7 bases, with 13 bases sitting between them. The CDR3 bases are TGCGCCAGCAGCTTGGAAGGGTCCTCCGGTGAAAAACTGTTTTTT. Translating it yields CASSLEGSSGEKLFF. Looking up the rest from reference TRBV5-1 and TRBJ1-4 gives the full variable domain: KAGVTQTPRYLIKTRGQQVTLSCSPISGHRSVSWYQQTPGQGLQFLFEYFSETQRNKGNFPGRFSGRQFSNSRSEMNVSTLELGDSALYLCASSLEGSSGEKLFFGSGTQLSVL.

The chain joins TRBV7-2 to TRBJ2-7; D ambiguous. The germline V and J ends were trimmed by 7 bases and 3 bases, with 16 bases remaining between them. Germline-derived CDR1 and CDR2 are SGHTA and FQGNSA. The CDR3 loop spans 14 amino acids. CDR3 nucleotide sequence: TGTGCCAGCAACCCCCGAGACGGTAACTACGAGCAGTACTTC. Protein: CASNPRDGNYEQYF.

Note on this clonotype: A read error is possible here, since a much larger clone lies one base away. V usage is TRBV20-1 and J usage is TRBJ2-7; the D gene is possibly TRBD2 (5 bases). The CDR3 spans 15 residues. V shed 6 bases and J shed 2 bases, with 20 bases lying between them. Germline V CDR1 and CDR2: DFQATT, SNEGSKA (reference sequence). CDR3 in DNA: TGCAGTGCACTTCGGCCTCAAGGGAGCCCCTACGAGCAGTACTTC. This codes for CSALRPQGSPYEQYF.

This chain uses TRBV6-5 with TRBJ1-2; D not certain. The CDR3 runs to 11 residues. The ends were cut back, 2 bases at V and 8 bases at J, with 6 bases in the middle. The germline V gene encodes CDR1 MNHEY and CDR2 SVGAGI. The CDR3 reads CASSYGGGYTF. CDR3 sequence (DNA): TGTGCCAGCAGTTACGGAGGCGGCTACACCTTC.

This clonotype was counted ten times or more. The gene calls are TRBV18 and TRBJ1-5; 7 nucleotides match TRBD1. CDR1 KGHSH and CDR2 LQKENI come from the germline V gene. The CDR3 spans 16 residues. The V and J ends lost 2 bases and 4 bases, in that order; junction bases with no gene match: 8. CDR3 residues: CASSPDSGQPNQPQHF. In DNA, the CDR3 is TGTGCCAGCTCACCAGACTCGGGACAGCCAAATCAGCCCCAGCATTTT.

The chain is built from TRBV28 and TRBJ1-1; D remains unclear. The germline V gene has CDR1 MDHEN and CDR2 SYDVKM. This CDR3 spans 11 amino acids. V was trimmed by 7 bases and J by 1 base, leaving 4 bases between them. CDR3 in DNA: TGTGCCAGCAAAGAGAACACTGAAGCTTTCTTT. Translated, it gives CASKENTEAFF.

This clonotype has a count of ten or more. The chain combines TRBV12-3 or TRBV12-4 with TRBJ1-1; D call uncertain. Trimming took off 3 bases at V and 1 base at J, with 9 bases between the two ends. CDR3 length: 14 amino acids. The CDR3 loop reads CASSFQNRNTEAFF. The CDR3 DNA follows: TGTGCCAGCAGTTTTCAGAATAGGAACACTGAAGCTTTCTTT.

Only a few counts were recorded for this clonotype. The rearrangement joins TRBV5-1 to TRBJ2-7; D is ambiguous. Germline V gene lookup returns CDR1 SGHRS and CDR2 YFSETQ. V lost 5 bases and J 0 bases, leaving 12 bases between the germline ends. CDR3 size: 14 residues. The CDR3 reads CASSPSGPSYEQYF. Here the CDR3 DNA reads TGCGCCAGCAGTCCCTCCGGACCCTCCTACGAGCAGTACTTC. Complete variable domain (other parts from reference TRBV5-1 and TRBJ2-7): KAGVTQTPRYLIKTRGQQVTLSCSPISGHRSVSWYQQTPGQGLQFLFEYFSETQRNKGNFPGRFSGRQFSNSRSEMNVSTLELGDSALYLCASSPSGPSYEQYFGPGTRLTVT.

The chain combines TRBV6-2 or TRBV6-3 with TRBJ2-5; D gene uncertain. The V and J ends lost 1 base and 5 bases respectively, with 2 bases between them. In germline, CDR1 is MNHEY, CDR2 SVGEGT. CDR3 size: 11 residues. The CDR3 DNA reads TGTGCCAGCAGTTACTTGGAGACCCAGTACTTC. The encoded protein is CASSYLETQYF.